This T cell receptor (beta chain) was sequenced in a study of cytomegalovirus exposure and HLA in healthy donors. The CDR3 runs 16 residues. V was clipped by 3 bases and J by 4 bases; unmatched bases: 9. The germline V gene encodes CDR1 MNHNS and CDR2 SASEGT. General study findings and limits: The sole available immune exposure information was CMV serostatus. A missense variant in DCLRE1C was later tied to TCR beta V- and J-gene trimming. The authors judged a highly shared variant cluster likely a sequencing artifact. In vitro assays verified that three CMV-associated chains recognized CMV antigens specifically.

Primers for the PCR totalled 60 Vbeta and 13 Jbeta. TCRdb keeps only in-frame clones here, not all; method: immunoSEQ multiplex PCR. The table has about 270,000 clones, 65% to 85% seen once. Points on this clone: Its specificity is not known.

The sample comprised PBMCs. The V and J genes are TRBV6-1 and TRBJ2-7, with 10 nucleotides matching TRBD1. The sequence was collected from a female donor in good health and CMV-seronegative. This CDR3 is CASSDRTGGPSYEQYF. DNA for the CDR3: TGTGCCAGCAGTGATAGGACAGGGGGGCCCTCGTACGAGCAGTACTTC.